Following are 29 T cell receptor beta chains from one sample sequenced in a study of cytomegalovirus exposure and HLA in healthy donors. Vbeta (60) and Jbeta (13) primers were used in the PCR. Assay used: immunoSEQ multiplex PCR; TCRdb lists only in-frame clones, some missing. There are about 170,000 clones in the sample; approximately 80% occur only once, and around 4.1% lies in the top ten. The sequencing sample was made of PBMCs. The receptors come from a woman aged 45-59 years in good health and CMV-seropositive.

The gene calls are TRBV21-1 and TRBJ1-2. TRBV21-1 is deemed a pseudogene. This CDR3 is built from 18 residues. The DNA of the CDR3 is TGTGCCAGCAGCAAAAAAGGGGCGGACCCGGAGGGTAACTATGGCTACACCTTC. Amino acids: CASSKKGADPEGNYGYTF.

As DNA, the CDR3 is TGTGCCAGCAGTGAAGCGACTGGGGGCGAAAAACTGTTTTTT. Protein sequence: CASSEATGGEKLFF. V gene TRBV6-1 combines with J gene TRBJ1-4; D possibly corresponds to TRBD1 (6 bases). The CDR3 is 14 residues long. Germline CDR1 reads MNHNS; CDR2 reads SASEGT. Deletions cut 0 bases from V and 8 bases from J, with 10 bases between.

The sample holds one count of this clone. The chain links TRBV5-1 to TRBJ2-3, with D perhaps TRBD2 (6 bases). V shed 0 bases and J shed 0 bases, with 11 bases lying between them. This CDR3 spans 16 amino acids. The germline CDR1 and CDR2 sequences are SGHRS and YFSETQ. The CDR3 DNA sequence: TGCGCCAGCAGCTTGGACGGGAGTACTAGCACAGATACGCAGTATTTT. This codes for CASSLDGSTSTDTQYF.

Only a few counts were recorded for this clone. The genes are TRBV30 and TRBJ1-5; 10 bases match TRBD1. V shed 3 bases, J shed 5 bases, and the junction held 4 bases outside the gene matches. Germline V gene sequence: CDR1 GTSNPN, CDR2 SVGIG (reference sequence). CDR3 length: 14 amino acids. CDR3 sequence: CAWREDRGDQPQHF. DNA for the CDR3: TGTGCCTGGAGGGAGGACAGGGGGGATCAGCCCCAGCATTTT.

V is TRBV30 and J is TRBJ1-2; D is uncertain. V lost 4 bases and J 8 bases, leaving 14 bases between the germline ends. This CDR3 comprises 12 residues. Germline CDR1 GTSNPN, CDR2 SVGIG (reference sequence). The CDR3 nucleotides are TGTGCCTGGATCTCACCGGGGTACGGCTACACCTTC. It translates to CAWISPGYGYTF.

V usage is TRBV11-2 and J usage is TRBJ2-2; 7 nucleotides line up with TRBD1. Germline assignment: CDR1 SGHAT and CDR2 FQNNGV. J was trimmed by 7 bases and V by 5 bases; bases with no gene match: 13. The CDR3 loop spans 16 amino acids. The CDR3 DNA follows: TGTGCCAGCAGCCCGAGGACAGGTCGTTTGCACGGGGAGCTGTTTTTT. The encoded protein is CASSPRTGRLHGELFF.

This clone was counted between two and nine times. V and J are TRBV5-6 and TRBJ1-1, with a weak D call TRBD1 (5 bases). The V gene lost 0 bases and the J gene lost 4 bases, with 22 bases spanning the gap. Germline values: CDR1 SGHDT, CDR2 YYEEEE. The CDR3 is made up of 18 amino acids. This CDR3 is CASSLVFSGHPGVTEAFF. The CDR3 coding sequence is TGTGCCAGCAGCTTGGTGTTCTCGGGGCATCCGGGGGTCACTGAAGCTTTCTTT.

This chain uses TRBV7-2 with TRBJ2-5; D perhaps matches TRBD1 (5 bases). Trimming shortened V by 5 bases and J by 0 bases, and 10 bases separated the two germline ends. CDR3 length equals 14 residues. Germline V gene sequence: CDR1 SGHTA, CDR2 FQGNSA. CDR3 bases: TGTGCCAGCAGCCTCGACAGATACCAAGAGACCCAGTACTTC. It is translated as CASSLDRYQETQYF.

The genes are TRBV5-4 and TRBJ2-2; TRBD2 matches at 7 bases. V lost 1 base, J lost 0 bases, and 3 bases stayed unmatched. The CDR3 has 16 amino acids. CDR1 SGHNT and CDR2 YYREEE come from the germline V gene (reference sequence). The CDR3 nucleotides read TGTGCCAGCAGCTTGAGCGGGACTACGAACACCGGGGAGCTGTTTTTT. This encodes CASSLSGTTNTGELFF.

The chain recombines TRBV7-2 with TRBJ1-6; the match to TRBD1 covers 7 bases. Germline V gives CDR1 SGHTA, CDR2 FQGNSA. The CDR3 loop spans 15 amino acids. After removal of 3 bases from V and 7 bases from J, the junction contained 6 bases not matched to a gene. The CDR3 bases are TGTGCCAGCAGCTTTACTAGGGGGCGGAATTCACCCCTCCACTTT. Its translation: CASSFTRGRNSPLHF.

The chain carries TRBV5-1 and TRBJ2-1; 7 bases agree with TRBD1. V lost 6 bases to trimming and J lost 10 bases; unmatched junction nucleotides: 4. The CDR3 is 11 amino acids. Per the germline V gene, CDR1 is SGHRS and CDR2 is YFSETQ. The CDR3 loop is CASISGGEQFF. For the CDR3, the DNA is TGCGCCAGCATCTCAGGGGGAGAGCAGTTCTTC.

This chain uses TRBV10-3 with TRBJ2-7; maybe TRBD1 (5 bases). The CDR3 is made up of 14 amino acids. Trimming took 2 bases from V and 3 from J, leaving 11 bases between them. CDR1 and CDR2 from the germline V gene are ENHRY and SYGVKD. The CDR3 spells CAISERRGDYEQYF. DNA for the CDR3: TGTGCCATCAGTGAGCGTAGGGGTGACTACGAGCAGTACTTC.

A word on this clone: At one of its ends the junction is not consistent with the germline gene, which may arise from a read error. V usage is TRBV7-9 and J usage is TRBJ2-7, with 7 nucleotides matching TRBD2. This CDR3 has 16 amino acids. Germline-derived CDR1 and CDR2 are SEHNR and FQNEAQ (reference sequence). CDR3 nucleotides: TGTTCCAGCAGTCATACAGGCCGGGACCCCGGGAGGGAGCAGTACTTC. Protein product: CSSSHTGRDPGREQYF.

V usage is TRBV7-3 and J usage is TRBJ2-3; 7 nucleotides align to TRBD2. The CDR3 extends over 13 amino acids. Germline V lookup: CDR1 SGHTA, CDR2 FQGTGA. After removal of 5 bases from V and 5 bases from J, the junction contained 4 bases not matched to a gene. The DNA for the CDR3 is TGTGCCAGCAGCCGTGGGAGGGAAGATACGCAGTATTTT. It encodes CASSRGREDTQYF.

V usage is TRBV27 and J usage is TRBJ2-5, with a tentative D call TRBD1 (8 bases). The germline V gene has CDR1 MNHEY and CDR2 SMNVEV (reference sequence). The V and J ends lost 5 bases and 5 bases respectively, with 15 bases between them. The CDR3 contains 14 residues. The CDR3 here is CASSPQGGWETQYF. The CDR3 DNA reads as TGTGCCAGCAGTCCACAGGGGGGGTGGGAGACCCAGTACTTC.

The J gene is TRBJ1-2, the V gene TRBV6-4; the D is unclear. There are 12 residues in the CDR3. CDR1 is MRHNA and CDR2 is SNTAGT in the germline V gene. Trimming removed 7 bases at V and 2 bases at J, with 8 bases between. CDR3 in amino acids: CASTVPNYGYTF. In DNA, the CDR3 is TGTGCCAGCACAGTACCAAACTATGGCTACACCTTC.

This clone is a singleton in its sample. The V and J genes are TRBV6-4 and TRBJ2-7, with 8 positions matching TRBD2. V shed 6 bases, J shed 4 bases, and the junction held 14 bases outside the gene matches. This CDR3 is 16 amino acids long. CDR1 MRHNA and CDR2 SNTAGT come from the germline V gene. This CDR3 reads CASRFLKAGEDYEQYF. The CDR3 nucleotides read TGTGCCAGCAGATTCCTTAAAGCGGGAGAGGATTACGAGCAGTACTTC.

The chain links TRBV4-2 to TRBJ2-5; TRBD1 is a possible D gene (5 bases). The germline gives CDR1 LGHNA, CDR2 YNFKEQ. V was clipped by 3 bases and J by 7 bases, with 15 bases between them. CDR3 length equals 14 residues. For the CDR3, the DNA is TGTGCCAGCAGCCAGCCACAGGACGCGTGGACCCAGTACTTC. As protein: CASSQPQDAWTQYF.

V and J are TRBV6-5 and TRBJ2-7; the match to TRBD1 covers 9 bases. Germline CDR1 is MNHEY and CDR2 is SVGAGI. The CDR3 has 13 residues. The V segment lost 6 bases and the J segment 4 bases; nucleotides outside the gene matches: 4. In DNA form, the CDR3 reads TGTGCCAGCAGAAAGACAGGGGGGTACGAGCAGTACTTC. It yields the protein CASRKTGGYEQYF.

The CDR3 DNA sequence: TGCGCCAGCAGCCGGGACAACTACGAGCAGTACTTC. As protein: CASSRDNYEQYF. The V gene is TRBV5-1, the J gene TRBJ2-7; TRBD1 might be the D (6 bases). There are 12 residues in the CDR3. V was cut by 4 bases and J by 3 bases, with 8 bases left in between. From germline, CDR1 is SGHRS and CDR2 YFSETQ.

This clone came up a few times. The CDR3 is CAISEPSGGYTF. In DNA, the CDR3 is TGTGCCATCAGTGAGCCCTCGGGAGGCTACACCTTC. The chain joins TRBV10-3 to TRBJ1-2; D uncertain. CDR3 length: 12 amino acids. V dropped 2 bases and J dropped 8 bases, with 9 bases sitting between them. Germline lookup yields CDR1 ENHRY and CDR2 SYGVKD.

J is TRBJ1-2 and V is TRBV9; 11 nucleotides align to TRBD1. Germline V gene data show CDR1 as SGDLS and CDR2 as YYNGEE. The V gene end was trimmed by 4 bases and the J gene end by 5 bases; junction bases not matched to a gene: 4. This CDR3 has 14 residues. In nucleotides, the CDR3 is TGTGCCAGCAGCCCAGGGACAGGGGGATATGGCTACACCTTC. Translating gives CASSPGTGGYGYTF.

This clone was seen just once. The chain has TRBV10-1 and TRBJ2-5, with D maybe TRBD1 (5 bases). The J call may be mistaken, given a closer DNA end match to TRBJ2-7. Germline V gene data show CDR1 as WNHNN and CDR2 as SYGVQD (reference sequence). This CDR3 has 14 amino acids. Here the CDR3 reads CASSEGARPYEQYF. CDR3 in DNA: TGCGCCAGCAGTGAAGGGGCTAGACCCTACGAGCAGTACTTC.

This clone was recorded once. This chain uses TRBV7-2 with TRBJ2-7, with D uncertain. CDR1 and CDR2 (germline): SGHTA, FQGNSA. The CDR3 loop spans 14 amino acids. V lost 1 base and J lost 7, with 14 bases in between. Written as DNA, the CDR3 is TGTGCCAGCAGCTTAGTCGCTAGTTCTATGGAGCAGTACTTC. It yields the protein CASSLVASSMEQYF.

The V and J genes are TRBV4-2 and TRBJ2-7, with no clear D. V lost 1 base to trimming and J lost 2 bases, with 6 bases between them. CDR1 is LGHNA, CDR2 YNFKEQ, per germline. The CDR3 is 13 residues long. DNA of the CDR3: TGTGCCAGCAGCCAAGCAGGAACCTACGAGCAGTACTTC. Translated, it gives CASSQAGTYEQYF.

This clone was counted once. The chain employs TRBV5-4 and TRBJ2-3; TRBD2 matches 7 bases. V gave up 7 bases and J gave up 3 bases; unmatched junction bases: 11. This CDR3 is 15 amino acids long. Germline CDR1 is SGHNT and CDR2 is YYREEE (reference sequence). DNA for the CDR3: TGTGCCAGCCATCCCTTGGGGCGGGAGACAGATACGCAGTATTTT. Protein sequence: CASHPLGRETDTQYF.

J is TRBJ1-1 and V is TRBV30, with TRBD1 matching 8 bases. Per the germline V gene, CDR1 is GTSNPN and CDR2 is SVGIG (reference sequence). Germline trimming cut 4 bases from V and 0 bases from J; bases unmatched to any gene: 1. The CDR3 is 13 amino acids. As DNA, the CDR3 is TGTGCCTGGATGGGACAGGTGAACACTGAAGCTTTCTTT. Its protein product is CAWMGQVNTEAFF.

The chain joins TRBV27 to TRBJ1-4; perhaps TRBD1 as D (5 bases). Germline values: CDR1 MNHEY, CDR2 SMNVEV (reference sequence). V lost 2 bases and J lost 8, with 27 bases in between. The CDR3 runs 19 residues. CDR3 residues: CASSLIEYSIIDRKEKLFF. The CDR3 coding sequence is TGTGCCAGCAGTTTAATTGAATACTCAATCATCGACAGAAAGGAAAAACTGTTTTTT.

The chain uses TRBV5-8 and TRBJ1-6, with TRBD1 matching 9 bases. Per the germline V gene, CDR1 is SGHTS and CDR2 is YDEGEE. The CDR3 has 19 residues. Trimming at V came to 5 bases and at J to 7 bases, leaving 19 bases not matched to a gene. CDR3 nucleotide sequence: TGTGCCAGCAGGCGCCGGGACAGGGACTACAGGGCGCGGAATTCACCCCTCCACTTT. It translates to CASRRRDRDYRARNSPLHF.